The 28 T cell receptor beta chains given below trace back to one sample, sequenced in a study of cytomegalovirus exposure and HLA in healthy donors. The assay was immunoSEQ multiplex PCR, and TCRdb's table has in-frame clones only and misses some. The sample has almost 75,000 clones; just under 85% are singletons. Sequencing was carried out using PBMCs. Receptors were obtained from a man younger than 45 in good health and CMV-seronegative.

V usage is TRBV30 and J usage is TRBJ1-3; D gene unclear. CDR1 is GTSNPN and CDR2 is SVGIG in the germline V gene (reference sequence). This CDR3 is 13 amino acids long. V was pared by 3 bases and J by 3 bases, with 9 bases between. CDR3 sequence (DNA): TGTGCCTGGAGCCCCTCGTTTGGAAACACCATATATTTT. It encodes CAWSPSFGNTIYF.

This chain links TRBV10-3 with TRBJ1-5; perhaps TRBD1 as D (5 bases). Looked up from germline, CDR1 is ENHRY and CDR2 is SYGVKD. The CDR3 loop spans 15 amino acids. V lost 2 bases to trimming and J lost 4 bases, with 12 bases between them. The CDR3 DNA sequence: TGTGCCATCAGTGAGGCAACGACAGAAAATCAGCCCCAGCATTTT. It translates to CAISEATTENQPQHF.

The chain has TRBV18 and TRBJ1-5; D is ambiguous. The CDR3 loop spans 14 amino acids. Trimming took 3 bases from V and 0 from J, leaving 6 bases between them. Germline V gene sequence: CDR1 KGHSH, CDR2 LQKENI. The CDR3 sequence: CASSPVYSNQPQHF. The CDR3 coding sequence is TGTGCCAGCTCACCTGTCTATAGCAATCAGCCCCAGCATTTT. Supplemented by reference TRBV18 and TRBJ1-5, the full variable domain reads NAGVMQNPRHLVRRRGQEARLRCSPMKGHSHVYWYRQLPEEGLKFMVYLQKENIIDESGMPKERFSAEFPKEGPSILRIQQVVRGDSAAYFCASSPVYSNQPQHFGDGTRLSIL.

The rearrangement joins TRBV4-3 to TRBJ2-2; the D is unclear. Looked up from germline, CDR1 is LGHNA and CDR2 is YSLEER. V dropped 0 bases and J dropped 4 bases, with 9 bases sitting between them. CDR3 length: 15 amino acids. Written as DNA, the CDR3 is TGCGCCAGCAGCCAAGATACCCAGCGCACCGGGGAGCTGTTTTTT. The encoded protein is CASSQDTQRTGELFF.

The chain uses TRBV6-1 and TRBJ1-5, with D tentatively TRBD1 (5 bases). Looked up from germline, CDR1 is MNHNS and CDR2 is SASEGT. Trimming stripped 1 base from V and 4 bases from J, with 5 bases between. The length of the CDR3 is 13 residues. The CDR3 bases are TGTGCCAGCAGTGAAGACAGGAATCAGCCCCAGCATTTT. It codes for CASSEDRNQPQHF.

The rearrangement links TRBV7-8 to TRBJ1-2, with D maybe TRBD1 (5 bases). The germline V gene has CDR1 SGHVS and CDR2 FQNEAQ. The V end was cut by 5 bases, the J end by 8 bases, with 24 bases between. The CDR3 length is 16 residues. CDR3 loop: CASSARVQASGSGYTF. The CDR3 DNA is TGTGCCAGCAGCGCCCGAGTACAGGCCTCGGGTTCGGGCTACACCTTC.

The chain is built from TRBV7-2 and TRBJ1-1, with D perhaps TRBD1 (5 bases). Trimming shortened V by 6 bases and J by 1 base, and 12 bases separated the two germline ends. The germline V gene encodes CDR1 SGHTA and CDR2 FQGNSA. This CDR3 has 14 residues. The CDR3 DNA follows: TGTGCCAGCAGTCGACAGTGGGGGAACACTGAAGCTTTCTTT. It specifies CASSRQWGNTEAFF.

The table lists this clone with a count of one. The chain carries TRBV7-8 and TRBJ1-1, with 8 nucleotides matching TRBD1. This CDR3 spans 14 amino acids. The germline CDR1 and CDR2 sequences are SGHVS and FQNEAQ. After removal of 5 bases from V and 10 bases from J, the junction contained 12 bases not matched to a gene. The DNA for the CDR3 is TGTGCCAGCAGCCCCCAAGGACAGGGTCTACTAGCTTTCTTT. Translated: CASSPQGQGLLAFF.

This chain uses TRBV7-2 with TRBJ2-7; tentative D call: TRBD1 (5 bases). Trimming stripped 4 bases from V and 5 bases from J, with 21 bases between. Germline CDR1 reads SGHTA; CDR2 reads FQGNSA. The CDR3 runs 16 residues. The CDR3 loop reads CASSSSGQGRFDEQYF. The CDR3 coding sequence is TGTGCCAGCAGCTCGTCAGGCCAGGGCAGGTTCGACGAGCAGTACTTC.

This clone is a singleton in its sample. The chain uses TRBV5-1 and TRBJ1-3, with D hard to call. Germline CDR1 is SGHRS and CDR2 is YFSETQ. CDR3 length: 16 amino acids. V lost 7 bases and J lost 0, with 17 bases in between. CDR3 DNA: TGCGCCAGCCACTTGGGATCCCCTAGCTCTGGAAACACCATATATTTT. As protein: CASHLGSPSSGNTIYF. Filled out from reference TRBV5-1 and TRBJ1-3, the complete variable domain reads KAGVTQTPRYLIKTRGQQVTLSCSPISGHRSVSWYQQTPGQGLQFLFEYFSETQRNKGNFPGRFSGRQFSNSRSEMNVSTLELGDSALYLCASHLGSPSSGNTIYFGEGSWLTVV.

This clone was seen a few times. The chain carries TRBV7-6 and TRBJ2-2, with D possibly TRBD1 on 5 matching bases. The CDR3 is made up of 15 amino acids. The germline V gene encodes CDR1 SGHVS and CDR2 FNYEAQ. V lost 1 base, J lost 0 bases, and 6 bases lay in between. CDR3 DNA sequence: TGTGCCAGCAGCTTAGGGGGCACGAACACCGGGGAGCTGTTTTTT. It specifies CASSLGGTNTGELFF.

This clone was recorded once. The chain carries TRBV9 and TRBJ1-4; D is undetermined. Germline V CDR1 and CDR2: SGDLS, YYNGEE. CDR3 size: 15 residues. Trimming pared 0 bases from V and 5 bases from J, leaving 11 bases between. DNA for the CDR3: TGTGCCAGCAGCGTAGGTCTGGGAGTGAATGAAAAACTGTTTTTT. This translates into CASSVGLGVNEKLFF.

The CDR3 here is CASSYGTSADTQYF. The CDR3 bases are TGTGCCAGCAGTTACGGGACTAGCGCAGATACGCAGTATTTT. The gene calls are TRBV6-6 and TRBJ2-3; 10 bases are shared with TRBD2. The CDR3 has 14 residues. V dropped 2 bases and J dropped 4; count of bases not matched to a gene: 0. Germline-derived CDR1 and CDR2 are MNHNY and SVGAGI (reference sequence).

The rearrangement uses TRBV27 and TRBJ2-7, with D tentatively TRBD2 (5 bases). The CDR3 sequence is 14 residues long. The germline gives CDR1 MNHEY, CDR2 SMNVEV (reference sequence). Trimming removed 2 bases at V and 5 bases at J, with 13 bases between. The CDR3 reads CASSLTPERDEQYF. The CDR3 DNA follows: TGTGCCAGCAGTTTAACCCCAGAGAGGGACGAGCAGTACTTC.

This clone was observed once. This chain joins TRBV5-4 and TRBJ2-7, with 7 bases aligning to TRBD1. V gave up 4 bases and J gave up 2 bases; unmatched junction bases: 9. In germline, CDR1 is SGHNT, CDR2 YYREEE (reference sequence). The length of the CDR3 is 15 residues. The CDR3 region has the DNA TGTGCCAGCAGCCACCAGATGGACAGGCCCTACGAGCAGTACTTC. This translates into CASSHQMDRPYEQYF.

The chain links TRBV19 to TRBJ1-4; TRBD1 agrees at 7 bases. Germline CDR1 reads LNHDA; CDR2 reads SQIVND (reference sequence). The trim removed 7 bases at V and 7 bases at J, leaving 9 bases unmatched. The CDR3 is 14 amino acids. The CDR3 loop reads CASKGDRESEKLFF. CDR3 DNA sequence: TGTGCCAGTAAAGGGGACAGAGAAAGTGAAAAACTGTTTTTT.

The J gene is TRBJ2-2, the V gene TRBV11-3; D is possibly TRBD1 (6 bases). This CDR3 is built from 17 residues. V was trimmed by 5 bases and J by 0 bases, leaving 16 bases between them. Per germline, CDR1 SGHNT and CDR2 YENEEA. CDR3 DNA sequence: TGTGCCAGCAGCCCCAATCAAGGGGGAACGAACACCGGGGAGCTGTTTTTT. Translation gives CASSPNQGGTNTGELFF.

J is TRBJ2-2 and V is TRBV2; D remains ambiguous. Per germline, CDR1 SNHLY and CDR2 FYNNEI. This CDR3 contains 15 residues. Between the trimmed V and J ends, which lost 3 bases and 0 bases, there was a span of 8 bases. CDR3 in DNA: TGTGCCAGCAGTGATCAGTACCCGAACACCGGGGAGCTGTTTTTT. Amino acids: CASSDQYPNTGELFF.

J is TRBJ1-1 and V is TRBV19, with 7 bases lining up with TRBD1. In germline, CDR1 is LNHDA, CDR2 SQIVND (reference sequence). Trimming removed 2 bases from V and 6 bases from J; junction bases left unmatched: 9. The CDR3 consists of 15 residues. This CDR3 is CASSIRFAGGPEAFF. The DNA of the CDR3 is TGTGCCAGTAGTATAAGGTTCGCAGGGGGACCTGAAGCTTTCTTT. Combining the CDR3 with reference TRBV19 and TRBJ1-1 gives the whole variable domain DGGITQSPKYLFRKEGQNVTLSCEQNLNHDAMYWYRQDPGQGLRLIYYSQIVNDFQKGDIAEGYSVSREKKESFPLTVTSAQKNPTAFYLCASSIRFAGGPEAFFGQGTRLTVV.

This chain links TRBV2 with TRBJ1-4; TRBD1 might be the D (6 bases). Germline assignment: CDR1 SNHLY and CDR2 FYNNEI. Trimming took 4 bases from V and 8 from J, leaving 17 bases between them. This CDR3 is 15 amino acids long. This chain's CDR3 is CASSVTGHRLEKLFF. CDR3 nucleotides: TGTGCCAGCAGTGTAACGGGACATCGCTTAGAAAAACTGTTTTTT.

The chain has TRBV19 and TRBJ1-5, with 9 bases lining up with TRBD1. This CDR3 contains 16 residues. Germline V lookup: CDR1 LNHDA, CDR2 SQIVND (reference sequence). With 11 bases clipped from V and 0 bases from J, the junction kept 11 bases outside the gene matches. Here the CDR3 DNA reads TGTGCCGCCGACAGGGGGGGTGTATATAGCAATCAGCCCCAGCATTTT. The encoded protein is CAADRGGVYSNQPQHF.

This clone was recorded a few times. The chain couples TRBV11-2 to TRBJ2-7, with TRBD2 matching 12 bases. Looked up from germline, CDR1 is SGHAT and CDR2 is FQNNGV. The V and J ends lost 4 bases and 0 bases, in that order; junction bases with no gene match: 4. This CDR3 region has 16 residues. CDR3 loop: CASSSGTSGYSYEQYV. The CDR3 bases are TGTGCCAGCAGCTCAGGGACTAGCGGGTACTCCTACGAGCAGTACGTC.

This sequence joins TRBV7-9 and TRBJ2-1, with 9 bases identical to TRBD2. V lost 5 bases to trimming and J lost 8 bases; unmatched junction nucleotides: 7. The CDR3 is made up of 14 amino acids. The germline V gene has CDR1 SEHNR and CDR2 FQNEAQ (reference sequence). CDR3 region: CASSPPSGIYEQFF. Written as DNA, the CDR3 is TGTGCCAGCAGCCCCCCTAGCGGGATTTATGAGCAGTTCTTC.

The V gene is TRBV27, the J gene TRBJ1-5, with a tentative D call TRBD1 (6 bases). CDR3 length: 14 amino acids. Germline CDR1 MNHEY, CDR2 SMNVEV (reference sequence). V lost 6 bases, J lost 5 bases, and 14 bases lay in between. The CDR3 DNA reads as TGTGCCAGCAGCTTCCGGCGACAGGATCAGCCCCAGCATTTT. Translating it yields CASSFRRQDQPQHF.

The J gene is TRBJ2-1, the V gene TRBV10-3; TRBD1 matches at 10 bases. Germline loops: CDR1 ENHRY, CDR2 SYGVKD. This CDR3 has 14 amino acids. The V gene end was trimmed by 6 bases and the J gene end by 9 bases; junction bases not matched to a gene: 8. In nucleotides, the CDR3 is TGTGCCATCAGACCGGGACAGGGGCGTCCTGAGCAGTTCTTC. Residues: CAIRPGQGRPEQFF.

This clone was counted only a few times. V is TRBV11-1 and J is TRBJ2-7; D gene uncertain. Trimming cost V 2 bases and J 4 bases, with 6 bases left between them. Germline V gene sequence: CDR1 SGHAT, CDR2 FQDESV (reference sequence). The CDR3 runs to 12 residues. In DNA form, the CDR3 reads TGTGCCAGCAGCTTAATCCCATACGAGCAGTACTTC. Protein: CASSLIPYEQYF. Supplemented by reference TRBV11-1 and TRBJ2-7, the full variable domain reads EAEVAQSPRYKITEKSQAVAFWCDPISGHATLYWYRQILGQGPELLVQFQDESVVDDSQLPKDRFSAERLKGVDSTLKIQPAELGDSAMYLCASSLIPYEQYFGPGTRLTVT.

This chain links TRBV6-5 with TRBJ1-2, with D possibly being TRBD1 (6 bases). There are 13 residues in the CDR3. Germline CDR1 reads MNHEY; CDR2 reads SVGAGI. With 3 bases removed from V and 2 bases from J, the gap between germline ends came to 7 bases. CDR3 in amino acids: CASSYGGNYGYTF. The CDR3, as DNA: TGTGCCAGCAGTTATGGGGGCAACTATGGCTACACCTTC.

This chain uses TRBV4-3 with TRBJ1-1; D gene ambiguous. This CDR3 contains 12 residues. Between the trimmed V and J ends, which lost 3 bases and 3 bases, there was a span of 5 bases. Germline assignment: CDR1 LGHNA and CDR2 YSLEER. The CDR3 nucleotides read TGCGCCAGCAGCCAGCAGGACACTGAAGCTTTCTTT. It is translated as CASSQQDTEAFF.